This T cell receptor (beta chain) was identified in a study of T-cell memory formation after mild COVID-19. Notes on the study in general: Among clones contracting day 15 to 85, CD4/CD8 was balanced, whereas later expanders leaned CD4+.

TCRdb redid the calling of the 5' RACE reads with MiXCR, one entry per CDR3 protein. The data hold 350,000 to 400,000 distinct CDR3 sequences, with more than 20% observed a single time. A word on this clonotype: What it binds is not known.

The CDR3 consists of 15 residues. V was pared by 5 bases and J by 0 bases, with 11 bases between. CDR1 is MNHEY and CDR2 is SVGAGI in the germline V gene. The V and J genes are TRBV6-5 and TRBJ2-1; D is undetermined. Sequenced material: PBMCs or a T cell subset sorted from them (not recorded which). The clonotype originates from an adult woman who had mild COVID-19 (a few samples of this study predate the infection). Cell type and time point are not known. The CDR3 spells CASSADRSSYNEQFF. The CDR3 nucleotides are TGTGCCAGCAGTGCGGACCGGAGCTCCTACAATGAGCAGTTCTTC.